The rows below give T cell receptor beta chains drawn from one sample of a study of sequential checkpoint blockade in melanoma. Method: immunoSEQ multiplex PCR; TCRdb's copy keeps in-frame clones and lacks some. The data show around 8,800 clones, more than 20% seen once. The sample consisted of tumor tissue (inferred from file names), taken from a patient given nivolumab and ipilimumab in sequence. The receptors come from a human donor with melanoma. Each CDR3 is given with its conserved first and last residue. Fields, in order: CDR3 protein, CDR3 DNA, CDR3 length, D gene, V gene, clone size, J gene. A D gene is named only where the DNA matches it firmly. Expanded clones are given a class, and other clones once, few, many or no size at all.

CDR3 protein: CASSRGLSSYEQYF
CDR3 DNA: TGTGCCAGCAGCCGTGGACTGTCCTCCTACGAGCAGTACTTC
CDR3 length: 14
D gene: .
V gene: TRBV11-3
clone size: medium-sized
J gene: TRBJ2-7

CDR3 protein: CASSYPRSTPDNYGYTF
CDR3 DNA: TGTGCCAGCAGTTACCCACGTTCCACCCCAGATAACTATGGCTACACCTTC
CDR3 length: 17
D gene: .
V gene: TRBV6-8
clone size: .
J gene: TRBJ1-2

CDR3 protein: CAISAGSGTVDEQFF
CDR3 DNA: TGTGCCATCAGTGCGGGAAGCGGGACCGTCGATGAGCAGTTCTTC
CDR3 length: 15
D gene: TRBD2
V gene: TRBV6-8
clone size: many
J gene: TRBJ2-1

CDR3 protein: CASSRGLADNEQFF
CDR3 DNA: TGTGCCAGCAGTAGGGGGCTAGCGGACAATGAGCAGTTCTTC
CDR3 length: 14
D gene: .
V gene: TRBV25-1
clone size: .
J gene: TRBJ2-1

CDR3 protein: CAWSDGVTTNEKLFF
CDR3 DNA: TGTGCCTGGAGTGATGGAGTTACAACTAATGAAAAACTGTTTTTT
CDR3 length: 15
D gene: .
V gene: TRBV30
clone size: .
J gene: TRBJ1-4

CDR3 protein: CASSPFSGRVYNEQFF
CDR3 DNA: TGTGCCAGCAGCCCATTTAGCGGGAGGGTCTACAATGAGCAGTTCTTC
CDR3 length: 16
D gene: TRBD2
V gene: TRBV11-3
clone size: few
J gene: TRBJ2-1

CDR3 protein: CASSFGLAQTGELFF
CDR3 DNA: TGTGCCAGCAGCTTCGGACTAGCGCAAACCGGGGAGCTGTTTTTT
CDR3 length: 15
D gene: TRBD2
V gene: TRBV9
clone size: .
J gene: TRBJ2-2

CDR3 protein: CASRGGGAGNEKLFF
CDR3 DNA: TGCGCCAGCAGAGGGGGGGGAGCCGGCAATGAAAAACTGTTTTTT
CDR3 length: 15
D gene: .
V gene: TRBV4-1
clone size: many
J gene: TRBJ1-4

CDR3 protein: CASSLLSGVDEQFF
CDR3 DNA: TGCGCCAGCAGCCTACTGAGCGGGGTAGATGAGCAGTTCTTC
CDR3 length: 14
D gene: TRBD2
V gene: TRBV5-1
clone size: .
J gene: TRBJ2-1

CDR3 protein: CASSYDRNYGYTF
CDR3 DNA: TGTGCCAGCAGTTACGACAGGAACTATGGCTACACCTTC
CDR3 length: 13
D gene: .
V gene: TRBV6-8
clone size: medium-sized
J gene: TRBJ1-2

CDR3 protein: CASSGLAGNQETQYF
CDR3 DNA: TGTGCCAGTAGTGGACTAGCGGGGAACCAAGAGACCCAGTACTTC
CDR3 length: 15
D gene: TRBD2
V gene: TRBV19
clone size: .
J gene: TRBJ2-5

CDR3 protein: CASSQEYYNEQFF
CDR3 DNA: TGTGCCAGCAGCCAAGAATACTACAATGAGCAGTTCTTC
CDR3 length: 13
D gene: .
V gene: TRBV14
clone size: .
J gene: TRBJ2-1

CDR3 protein: CASSQLPFYEQYF
CDR3 DNA: TGTGCCAGCAGCCAACTGCCCTTCTACGAGCAGTACTTC
CDR3 length: 13
D gene: .
V gene: TRBV16
clone size: .
J gene: TRBJ2-7

CDR3 protein: CASSKQPNQPQHF
CDR3 DNA: TGTGCCAGTAGTAAACAGCCAAATCAGCCCCAGCATTTT
CDR3 length: 13
D gene: .
V gene: TRBV19
clone size: medium-sized
J gene: TRBJ1-5

CDR3 protein: CASSRVGLAGGFNEQFF
CDR3 DNA: TGTGCCAGTAGTCGAGTCGGACTAGCGGGAGGGTTCAATGAGCAGTTCTTC
CDR3 length: 17
D gene: TRBD2
V gene: TRBV19
clone size: .
J gene: TRBJ2-1

CDR3 protein: CASTRDRVGEKLFF
CDR3 DNA: TGTGCCAGCACCCGAGACAGGGTGGGCGAAAAACTGTTTTTT
CDR3 length: 14
D gene: TRBD1
V gene: TRBV6-8
clone size: .
J gene: TRBJ1-4

CDR3 protein: CAWGLLAGYNEQFF
CDR3 DNA: TGTGCCTGGGGCCTGCTAGCGGGATACAATGAGCAGTTCTTC
CDR3 length: 14
D gene: TRBD2
V gene: TRBV30
clone size: few
J gene: TRBJ2-1

CDR3 protein: CASSLSLWGYEQYF
CDR3 DNA: TGTGCCAGCAGTTTGTCCCTATGGGGGTACGAGCAGTACTTC
CDR3 length: 14
D gene: .
V gene: TRBV28
clone size: .
J gene: TRBJ2-7

CDR3 protein: CASSLNPGGAGGIDTQYF
CDR3 DNA: TGTGCCAGCAGCCTGAACCCGGGGGGAGCGGGAGGGATAGATACGCAGTATTTT
CDR3 length: 18
D gene: TRBD2
V gene: TRBV7-6
clone size: .
J gene: TRBJ2-3

CDR3 protein: CASSLRGMGVNEKLFF
CDR3 DNA: TGTGCCAGCAGCTTAAGGGGCATGGGAGTCAATGAAAAACTGTTTTTT
CDR3 length: 16
D gene: .
V gene: TRBV11-3
clone size: few
J gene: TRBJ1-4

CDR3 protein: CASSRTGGNSPLHF
CDR3 DNA: TGTGCCAGTAGTCGAACAGGAGGTAATTCACCCCTCCACTTT
CDR3 length: 14
D gene: .
V gene: TRBV19
clone size: .
J gene: TRBJ1-6

CDR3 protein: CASSSYDVSAEAFF
CDR3 DNA: TGTGCCAGCAGTTCCTATGACGTGTCGGCGGAGGCTTTCTTT
CDR3 length: 14
D gene: .
V gene: TRBV28
clone size: few
J gene: TRBJ1-1

CDR3 protein: CASSPPGGRGYEQYF
CDR3 DNA: TGTGCCAGCTCACCACCGGGGGGAAGGGGCTACGAGCAGTACTTC
CDR3 length: 15
D gene: .
V gene: TRBV18
clone size: few
J gene: TRBJ2-7

CDR3 protein: CASYGGNSYEQYF
CDR3 DNA: TGTGCCAGCTATGGCGGCAATTCCTACGAGCAGTACTTC
CDR3 length: 13
D gene: .
V gene: TRBV6-8
clone size: many
J gene: TRBJ2-7

CDR3 protein: CASSPGLAGTGELFF
CDR3 DNA: TGTGCCAGCAGCCCCGGACTAGCGGGAACCGGGGAGCTGTTTTTT
CDR3 length: 15
D gene: TRBD2
V gene: TRBV11-3
clone size: .
J gene: TRBJ2-2

CDR3 protein: CASSPPGVDPYGYTF
CDR3 DNA: TGTGCCAGCAGCCCCCCCGGTGTGGACCCTTATGGCTACACCTTC
CDR3 length: 15
D gene: .
V gene: TRBV11-3
clone size: few
J gene: TRBJ1-2

CDR3 protein: CASSPTTGGETQYF
CDR3 DNA: TGTGCCAGCAGCCCCACCACGGGAGGGGAGACCCAGTACTTC
CDR3 length: 14
D gene: TRBD2
V gene: TRBV14
clone size: few
J gene: TRBJ2-5

CDR3 protein: CAWRLREGSEQFF
CDR3 DNA: TGTGCCTGGAGATTGAGGGAGGGCTCTGAGCAGTTCTTC
CDR3 length: 13
D gene: TRBD2
V gene: TRBV30
clone size: .
J gene: TRBJ2-1

CDR3 protein: CASSPSPWREKLFF
CDR3 DNA: TGTGCCAGCAGCCCGAGCCCCTGGCGAGAAAAACTGTTTTTT
CDR3 length: 14
D gene: .
V gene: TRBV14
clone size: .
J gene: TRBJ1-4

CDR3 protein: CASSPRQGPLYGYTF
CDR3 DNA: TGTGCCAGCAGCCCCCGACAGGGGCCTTTATATGGCTACACCTTC
CDR3 length: 15
D gene: .
V gene: TRBV7-5
clone size: many
J gene: TRBJ1-2

CDR3 protein: CASSIGGTGELFF
CDR3 DNA: TGTGCCAGTAGTATCGGAGGGACCGGGGAGCTGTTTTTT
CDR3 length: 13
D gene: .
V gene: TRBV19
clone size: once
J gene: TRBJ2-2

CDR3 protein: CASSPGGSSEEKLFF
CDR3 DNA: TGCGCCAGCAGCCCGGGGGGATCAAGCGAGGAGAAACTGTTTTTT
CDR3 length: 15
D gene: .
V gene: TRBV5-1
clone size: .
J gene: TRBJ1-4

CDR3 protein: CATSTDRTWGGYTF
CDR3 DNA: TGTGCCACCAGCACCGACCGGACCTGGGGTGGCTACACCTTC
CDR3 length: 14
D gene: .
V gene: TRBV15
clone size: .
J gene: TRBJ1-2

CDR3 protein: CASSGDRQGTQYF
CDR3 DNA: TGTGCCAGCAGCGGTGATCGCCAGGGTACGCAGTATTTT
CDR3 length: 13
D gene: .
V gene: TRBV13
clone size: .
J gene: TRBJ2-3

CDR3 protein: CASRGTGALNEQYF
CDR3 DNA: TGTGCCAGCAGAGGGACAGGGGCATTGAACGAGCAGTACTTC
CDR3 length: 14
D gene: TRBD1
V gene: TRBV28
clone size: .
J gene: TRBJ2-7